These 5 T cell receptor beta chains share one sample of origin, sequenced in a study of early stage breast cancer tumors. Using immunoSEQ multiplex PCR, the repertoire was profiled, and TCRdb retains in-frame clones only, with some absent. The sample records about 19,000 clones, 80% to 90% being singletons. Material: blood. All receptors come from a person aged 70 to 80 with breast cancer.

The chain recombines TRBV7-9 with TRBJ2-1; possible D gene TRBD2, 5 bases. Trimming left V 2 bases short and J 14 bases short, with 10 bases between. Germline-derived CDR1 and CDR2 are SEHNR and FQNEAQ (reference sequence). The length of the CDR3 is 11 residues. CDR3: CASSLTGKEFF. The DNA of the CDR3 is TGTGCCAGCAGCTTAACGGGAAAGGAGTTCTTC. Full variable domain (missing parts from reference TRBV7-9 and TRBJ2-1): DTGVSQNPRHKITKRGQNVTFRCDPISEHNRLYWYRQTLGQGPEFLTYFQNEAQLEKSRLLSDRFSAERPKGSFSTLEIQRTEQGDSAMYLCASSLTGKEFFGPGTRLTVL.

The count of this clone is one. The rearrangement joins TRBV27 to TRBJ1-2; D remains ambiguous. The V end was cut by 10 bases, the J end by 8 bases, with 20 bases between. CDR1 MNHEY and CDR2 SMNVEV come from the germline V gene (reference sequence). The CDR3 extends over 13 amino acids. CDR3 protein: CATPHESRVGYTF. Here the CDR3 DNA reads TGTGCCACCCCTCACGAGTCACGGGTAGGCTACACCTTC.

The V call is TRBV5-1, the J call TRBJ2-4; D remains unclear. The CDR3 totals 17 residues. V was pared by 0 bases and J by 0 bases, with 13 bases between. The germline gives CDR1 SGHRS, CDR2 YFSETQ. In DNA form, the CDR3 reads TGCGCCAGCAGCTTGGCCGCGCCAGGTCGAGCCAAAAACATTCAGTACTTC. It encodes CASSLAAPGRAKNIQYF.

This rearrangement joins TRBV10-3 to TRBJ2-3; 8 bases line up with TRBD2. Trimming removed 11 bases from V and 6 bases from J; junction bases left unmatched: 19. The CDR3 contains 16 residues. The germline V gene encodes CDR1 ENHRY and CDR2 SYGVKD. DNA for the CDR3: TGTGCCCTGGTTCGGGTGAAATTAGCGGGGAGGGATACGCAGTATTTT. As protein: CALVRVKLAGRDTQYF.

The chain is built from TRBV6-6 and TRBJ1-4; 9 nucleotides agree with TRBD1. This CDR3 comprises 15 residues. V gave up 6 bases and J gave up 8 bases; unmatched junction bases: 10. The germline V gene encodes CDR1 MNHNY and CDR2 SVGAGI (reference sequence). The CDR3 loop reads CASRRRQGGGEKLFF. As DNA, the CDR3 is TGTGCCAGCAGACGAAGACAGGGGGGAGGCGAAAAACTGTTTTTT.